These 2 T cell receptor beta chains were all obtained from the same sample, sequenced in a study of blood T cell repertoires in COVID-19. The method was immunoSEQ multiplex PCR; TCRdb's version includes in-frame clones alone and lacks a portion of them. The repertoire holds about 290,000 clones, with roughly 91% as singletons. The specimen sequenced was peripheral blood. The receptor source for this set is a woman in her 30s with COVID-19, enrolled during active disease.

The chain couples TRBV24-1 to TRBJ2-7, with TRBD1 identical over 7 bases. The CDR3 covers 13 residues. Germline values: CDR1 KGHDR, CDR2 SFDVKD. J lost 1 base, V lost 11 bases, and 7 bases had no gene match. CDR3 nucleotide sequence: TGTGCCAACGTGGGGACAGATTCCTACGAGCAGTACTTC. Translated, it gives CANVGTDSYEQYF.

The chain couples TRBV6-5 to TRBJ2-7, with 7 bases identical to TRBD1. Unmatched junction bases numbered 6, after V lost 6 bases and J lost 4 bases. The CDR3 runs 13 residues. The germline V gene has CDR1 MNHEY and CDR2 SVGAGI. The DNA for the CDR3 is TGTGCCAGCAGCCTGGGGACAGTATACGAGCAGTACTTC. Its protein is CASSLGTVYEQYF.